Following are 3 T cell receptor beta chains from one sample sequenced in a study of TIL therapy for anti-PD-1-resistant metastatic lung cancer. Time point reported: pre-treatment sample, taken before nivolumab and TIL therapy. Tumor tissue came from excised metastases, mostly pleural nodules or supraclavicular lymph nodes. Sequencing used immunoSEQ v3. TCRdb keeps only in-frame clones here, not all; method: immunoSEQ multiplex PCR. This sample has some 2,400 clones; nearly 75% occur once, and the top ten carry about a sixth. Sequenced here: tumor tissue, sampled at baseline. These TCRs come from a person aged 25 to 80 with non-small cell lung cancer. Some clones in this sample may be carry-over from other donors' samples.

V usage is TRBV5-6 and J usage is TRBJ2-7; TRBD1 matches 10 bases. V lost 6 bases to trimming and J lost 3 bases; unmatched junction nucleotides: 6. The CDR3 consists of 14 residues. Germline V gives CDR1 SGHDT, CDR2 YYEEEE. This CDR3 reads CASTPGQGFYEQYF. The CDR3 nucleotides are TGTGCCAGCACCCCGGGACAGGGGTTCTACGAGCAGTACTTC.

The rearrangement links TRBV7-8 to TRBJ1-3, with D uncertain. This CDR3 is 17 amino acids long. Germline CDR1 and CDR2: SGHVS and FQNEAQ. V shed 1 base and J shed 0 bases, with 13 bases lying between them. DNA for the CDR3: TGTGCCAGCAGCTTAGGGTTAGGCAGGACCTCTGGAAACACCATATATTTT. It translates to CASSLGLGRTSGNTIYF.

J is TRBJ2-5 and V is TRBV5-1, with 10 bases that match TRBD2. CDR1 and CDR2 (germline): SGHRS, YFSETQ. The V gene end was trimmed by 1 base and the J gene end by 5 bases; junction bases not matched to a gene: 5. The length of the CDR3 is 15 residues. The CDR3, as DNA: TGCGCCAGCAGCTTGTTGGCTAGCGGGGGCGAGACCCAGTACTTC. Translation gives CASSLLASGGETQYF.